One and the same sample provided the 22 T cell receptor beta chains below, sequenced in a study of cytomegalovirus exposure and HLA in healthy donors. PCR amplification relied on 60 Vbeta primers (plus 13 Jbeta primers). Measured with immunoSEQ multiplex PCR; TCRdb has only the in-frame clones, and not every one. The sample gives 150,000 to 200,000 clones, over 60% of which show up once; 1.5% is in the top ten. Material for sequencing was PBMCs. The source of these receptors is a girl aged 10-17 years in good health and CMV-seronegative.

The chain is built from TRBV29-1 and TRBJ2-1; possible D gene TRBD1, 7 bases. CDR1 SQVTM and CDR2 ANQGSEA come from the germline V gene. The CDR3 contains 16 residues. Trimming took 0 bases from V and 8 from J, leaving 20 bases between them. CDR3 sequence: CSVEDWTGGNSYEQFF. The CDR3 DNA follows: TGCAGCGTTGAAGATTGGACAGGCGGGAATTCATATGAGCAGTTCTTC.

V usage is TRBV2 and J usage is TRBJ1-3; D call uncertain. With 9 bases removed from V and 0 bases from J, the gap between germline ends came to 12 bases. The CDR3 loop spans 14 amino acids. From germline, CDR1 is SNHLY and CDR2 FYNNEI. The CDR3 loop reads CASIIDISGNTIYF. CDR3 sequence (DNA): TGTGCCAGTATTATAGACATCTCTGGAAACACCATATATTTT.

CDR3 DNA: TGTGCCAGCAGCCCGCCGGACAGGGGCGAGAACACTGAAGCTTTCTTT. This sequence encodes CASSPPDRGENTEAFF. This chain links TRBV5-6 with TRBJ1-1; 9 nucleotides line up with TRBD1. V shed 4 bases, J shed 1 base, and the junction held 8 bases outside the gene matches. The germline V gene has CDR1 SGHDT and CDR2 YYEEEE. The length of the CDR3 is 16 residues.

This clone has more than one count but fewer than ten. The chain carries TRBV6-6 and TRBJ2-3, with 10 bases identical to TRBD2. With V trimmed by 10 bases and J by 4 bases, 14 bases remained unmatched. Germline V gene sequence: CDR1 MNHNY, CDR2 SVGAGI (reference sequence). The CDR3 spans 16 residues. CDR3 in amino acids: CATKASGGLWADTQYF. DNA of the CDR3: TGTGCCACCAAGGCTAGCGGGGGATTATGGGCAGATACGCAGTATTTT.

The chain combines TRBV9 with TRBJ1-3, with unresolved D. Germline loops: CDR1 SGDLS, CDR2 YYNGEE. The V gene lost 3 bases and the J gene lost 0 bases, with 10 bases spanning the gap. The CDR3 loop spans 15 amino acids. The CDR3: CASSASGSSGNTIYF. The CDR3 DNA reads TGTGCCAGCAGCGCATCAGGTAGCTCTGGAAACACCATATATTTT.

J is TRBJ2-7 and V is TRBV6-5, with D possibly being TRBD1 (5 bases). Germline CDR1 and CDR2: MNHEY and SVGAGI. CDR3 size: 15 residues. Trimming cost V 5 bases and J 3 bases, with 17 bases left between them. In DNA, the CDR3 is TGTGCCAGCAGTCGAGAAGGGGTTGCCGACTACGAGCAGTACTTC. This translates into CASSREGVADYEQYF.

The rearrangement joins TRBV7-6 to TRBJ1-6; 9 nucleotides match TRBD1. Germline V gives CDR1 SGHVS, CDR2 FNYEAQ. There are 14 residues in the CDR3. J lost 10 bases, V lost 5 bases, and 6 bases had no gene match. CDR3 sequence reads: CASSAGQGKSPLHF. DNA for the CDR3: TGTGCCAGCAGCGCGGGACAGGGTAAATCACCCCTCCACTTT.

The rearrangement uses TRBV27 and TRBJ1-2; D is perhaps TRBD1 (6 bases). Trimming removed 3 bases from V and 4 bases from J, with 12 bases in between. Germline values: CDR1 MNHEY, CDR2 SMNVEV (reference sequence). The CDR3 is 14 residues long. The CDR3 region has the DNA TGTGCCAGCAGTTTGTCGGGGGGCGGCTATGGCTACACCTTC. Its protein is CASSLSGGGYGYTF.

There are a few counts of this clone. The CDR3 reads CASRSGELFF. CDR3 nucleotide sequence: TGCGCCAGCAGGAGCGGGGAGCTGTTTTTT. V usage is TRBV10-2 and J usage is TRBJ2-2; D gene ambiguous. The CDR3 runs to 10 residues. Trimming took 6 bases from V and 7 from J, leaving 3 bases between them. CDR1 is WSHSY and CDR2 is SAAADI in the germline V gene.

This clone came up once. DNA of the CDR3: TGCGCCAGCAGCTCCACAGGGGTGGCCGGGGAGCTGTTTTTT. This gives the protein CASSSTGVAGELFF. The chain carries TRBV5-1 and TRBJ2-2; 7 positions agree with TRBD1. With 3 bases clipped from V and 6 bases from J, the junction kept 5 bases outside the gene matches. The germline V gene encodes CDR1 SGHRS and CDR2 YFSETQ. This CDR3 spans 14 amino acids.

The chain uses TRBV5-1 and TRBJ1-2; unclear D gene. CDR3 length: 20 residues. Germline loops: CDR1 SGHRS, CDR2 YFSETQ. V was pared by 1 base and J by 1 base, with 26 bases between. CDR3: CASSLTWPPVPGSLNYGYTF. The CDR3 DNA reads TGCGCCAGCAGCTTGACTTGGCCCCCTGTTCCGGGGTCCCTTAACTATGGCTACACCTTC.

The chain joins TRBV4-2 to TRBJ1-1, with 8 bases identical to TRBD1. The CDR3 spans 15 residues. V lost 2 bases and J lost 4; bases outside the gene matches: 6. Germline values: CDR1 LGHNA, CDR2 YNFKEQ. The chain's CDR3 is CASSQLTGASTEAFF. The CDR3 nucleotides read TGTGCCAGCAGCCAATTGACAGGGGCGAGCACTGAAGCTTTCTTT.

In this sample, this clone turned up a few times. This chain links TRBV7-9 with TRBJ1-1; D may be TRBD1 (6 bases). The CDR3 consists of 15 residues. Germline V lookup: CDR1 SEHNR, CDR2 FQNEAQ (reference sequence). The V and J ends lost 1 base and 1 base respectively, with 10 bases between them. CDR3 in DNA: TGTGCCAGCAGCTTAGGTCTAGGGGGGAACACTGAAGCTTTCTTT. It codes for CASSLGLGGNTEAFF.

This sequence joins TRBV6-6 and TRBJ2-3, with 12 bases lining up with TRBD2. The CDR3 loop spans 16 amino acids. Trimming removed 5 bases from V and 6 bases from J; junction bases left unmatched: 9. CDR1 and CDR2 from the germline V gene are MNHNY and SVGAGI (reference sequence). The CDR3 spells CASSPRLAGATDTQYF. The CDR3 bases are TGTGCCAGCAGTCCACGACTAGCGGGGGCCACGGATACGCAGTATTTT.

The chain is built from TRBV7-3 and TRBJ2-1; 8 bases agree with TRBD2. V was clipped by 3 bases and J by 7 bases; unmatched bases: 11. The CDR3 is 16 residues long. CDR1 and CDR2 (germline): SGHTA, FQGTGA. The CDR3 DNA reads as TGTGCCAGCAGCTTTCGGACTAGCTGGCCAGGGAATGAGCAGTTCTTC. Its translation: CASSFRTSWPGNEQFF.

About this clone: Within the sample, other DNA sequences also encode this same CDR3. This rearrangement joins TRBV5-6 to TRBJ2-7; 7 bases are shared with TRBD1. Germline CDR1 SGHDT, CDR2 YYEEEE. CDR3 size: 13 residues. J lost 3 bases, V lost 0 bases, and 0 bases had no gene match. CDR3 in amino acids: CASSLDRGYEQYF. The CDR3 coding sequence is TGTGCCAGCAGCTTGGACAGGGGCTACGAGCAGTACTTC.

The V and J genes are TRBV5-6 and TRBJ1-1; tentative D call: TRBD1 (6 bases). Germline CDR1 SGHDT, CDR2 YYEEEE. The CDR3 covers 14 residues. Trimming took off 3 bases at V and 1 base at J, with 10 bases between the two ends. CDR3 residues: CASSSLGQNTEAFF. CDR3 in DNA: TGTGCCAGCAGCTCTTTGGGACAGAACACTGAAGCTTTCTTT.

V is TRBV5-1 and J is TRBJ2-7, with TRBD2 matching 16 bases. This CDR3 has 15 residues. V lost 4 bases, J lost 9 bases, and 7 bases stayed unmatched. Germline CDR1 SGHRS, CDR2 YFSETQ. CDR3 loop: CASSTGTSGGAGQYF. The DNA for the CDR3 is TGCGCCAGCAGCACGGGGACTAGCGGGGGGGCCGGGCAGTACTTC.

This chain joins TRBV19 and TRBJ1-1; 11 bases are a match to TRBD1. This CDR3 is built from 15 residues. CDR1 and CDR2 from the germline V gene are LNHDA and SQIVND (reference sequence). V lost 9 bases to trimming and J lost 2 bases; unmatched junction nucleotides: 8. The CDR3 loop is CASGRDRGINTEAFF. CDR3 coding DNA: TGTGCCAGCGGCCGGGACAGGGGGATTAACACTGAAGCTTTCTTT.

The chain combines TRBV5-1 with TRBJ1-1, with D possibly matching TRBD1 (6 bases). V lost 7 bases, J lost 7 bases, and 35 bases lay in between. Germline V gene lookup returns CDR1 SGHRS and CDR2 YFSETQ. The CDR3 contains 19 residues. CDR3 bases: TGCGCCAGCGCCCCTCTGGTGTCCGGGGCGGCAAGGGCGGACAGTGAAGCTTTCTTT. Translated: CASAPLVSGAARADSEAFF.

The chain has TRBV9 and TRBJ2-3, with TRBD2 matching 8 bases. CDR3 length: 15 residues. J gave up 2 bases and V 3 bases, and 5 bases lay outside the gene matches. The germline V gene encodes CDR1 SGDLS and CDR2 YYNGEE. This chain's CDR3 is CASSDTSGATDTQYF. CDR3 DNA: TGTGCCAGCAGCGATACTAGCGGTGCCACAGATACGCAGTATTTT.

Only a few counts were recorded for this clone. This chain connects TRBV7-2 to TRBJ2-7, with 9 bases identical to TRBD2. CDR3 length equals 15 residues. The V and J ends lost 6 bases and 3 bases, in that order; junction bases with no gene match: 9. The V gene's germline CDR1 is SGHTA and CDR2 FQGNSA. CDR3 sequence reads: CASSSTSGTIYEQYF. The CDR3, as DNA: TGTGCCAGCAGTTCGACTAGCGGAACAATCTACGAGCAGTACTTC.